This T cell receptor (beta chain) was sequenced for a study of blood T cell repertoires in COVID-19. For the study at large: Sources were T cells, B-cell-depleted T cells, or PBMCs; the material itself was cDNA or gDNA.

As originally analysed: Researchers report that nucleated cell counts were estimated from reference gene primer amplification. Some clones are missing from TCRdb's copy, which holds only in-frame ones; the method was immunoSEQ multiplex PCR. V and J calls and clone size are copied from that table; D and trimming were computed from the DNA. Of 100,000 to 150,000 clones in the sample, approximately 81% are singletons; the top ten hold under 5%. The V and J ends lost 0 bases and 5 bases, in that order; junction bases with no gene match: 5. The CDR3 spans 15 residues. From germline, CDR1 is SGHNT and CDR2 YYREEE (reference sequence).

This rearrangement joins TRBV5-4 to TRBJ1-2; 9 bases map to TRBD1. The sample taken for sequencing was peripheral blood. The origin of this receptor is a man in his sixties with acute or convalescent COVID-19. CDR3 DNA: TGTGCCAGCAGCTTGGTGAACAGGGGGCGGTATGGCTACACCTTC. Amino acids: CASSLVNRGRYGYTF.